The 8 T cell receptor beta chains listed next were all sequenced from one sample in a study of T cells after yellow fever vaccination. TCRdb called the 5' RACE reads again in MiXCR, with one record for every CDR3 protein. The data show around 400,000 distinct CDR3 sequences, around a tenth seen once. Sequencing was performed on PBMCs, taken on the day of the first yellow fever vaccination. The receptor set was obtained from a man in his late teens or twenties who received the YFV17D yellow fever vaccine.

The rearrangement joins TRBV28 to TRBJ2-7; no clear D. Trimming stripped 7 bases from V and 1 base from J, with 11 bases between. The CDR3 contains 13 residues. The germline gives CDR1 MDHEN, CDR2 SYDVKM. CDR3 protein: CASTSTVSYEQYV. The CDR3 nucleotides are TGTGCCAGCACCAGCACGGTGTCCTACGAGCAGTACGTC.

This clonotype was counted between two and nine times. This chain uses TRBV19 with TRBJ2-1; D is possibly TRBD1 (6 bases). Trimming cost V 5 bases and J 0 bases, with 14 bases left between them. This CDR3 is built from 16 residues. The V gene's germline CDR1 is LNHDA and CDR2 SQIVND (reference sequence). CDR3 in amino acids: CASSGYRASSYNEQFF. In DNA, the CDR3 is TGTGCCAGTAGTGGCTACAGGGCTAGCTCCTACAATGAGCAGTTCTTC.

The chain employs TRBV4-1 and TRBJ2-7; D is undetermined. Germline V gene lookup returns CDR1 MGHRA and CDR2 YSYEKL. The CDR3 runs 14 residues. Trimming took off 1 base at V and 3 bases at J, with 10 bases between the two ends. The CDR3 coding sequence is TGCGCCAGCAGCCAAGGGGGTAGAGGCTACGAGCAGTACTTC. Amino acids: CASSQGGRGYEQYF.

This clonotype was seen a handful of times. The chain couples TRBV5-1 to TRBJ2-3; 13 bases are a match to TRBD2. Germline V gene sequence: CDR1 SGHRS, CDR2 YFSETQ. V was pared by 4 bases and J by 4 bases, with 6 bases of the junction left unmatched. The CDR3 consists of 16 residues. DNA of the CDR3: TGCGCCAGCAGCCCGGGACTAGCGGGGAGCTCAGATACGCAGTATTTT. Translated: CASSPGLAGSSDTQYF.

This clonotype has at least ten counts. The rearrangement joins TRBV5-5 to TRBJ2-2, with D perhaps assigned TRBD1 or TRBD2 (5 bases each). Germline loops: CDR1 SGHKS, CDR2 YYEKEE (reference sequence). The CDR3 runs to 15 residues. Trimming pared 4 bases from V and 4 bases from J, leaving 14 bases between. DNA of the CDR3: TGTGCCAGCAGCCCCCGGGGCCGTTCCACCGGGGAGCTGTTTTTT. Protein product: CASSPRGRSTGELFF. Supplemented by reference TRBV5-5 and TRBJ2-2, the full variable domain reads DAGVTQSPTHLIKTRGQQVTLRCSPISGHKSVSWYQQVLGQGPQFIFQYYEKEERGRGNFPDRFSARQFPNYSSELNVNALLLGDSALYLCASSPRGRSTGELFFGEGSRLTVL.

The gene calls are TRBV12-3 or TRBV12-4 and TRBJ2-7; D gene unclear. Deletions cut 1 base from V and 4 bases from J, with 5 bases between. The CDR3 is made up of 12 amino acids. The CDR3 loop reads CASSLVVYEQYF. In DNA form, the CDR3 reads TGTGCCAGCAGTTTAGTAGTTTACGAGCAGTACTTC.

This clonotype was counted a few times. This rearrangement joins TRBV25-1 to TRBJ2-5, with a weak D call TRBD1 (6 bases). The CDR3 length is 15 residues. V was cut by 1 base and J by 4 bases, with 13 bases left in between. Germline values: CDR1 MGHDK, CDR2 SYGVNS. The CDR3 coding sequence is TGTGCCAGCAGTGAATTTGGCAGGGGTTCAGAGACCCAGTACTTC. Amino acid sequence: CASSEFGRGSETQYF. Together with reference TRBV25-1 and TRBJ2-5, the CDR3 gives the full variable domain: EADIYQTPRYLVIGTGKKITLECSQTMGHDKMYWYQQDPGMELHLIHYSYGVNSTEKGDLSSESTVSRIRTEHFPLTLESARPSHTSQYLCASSEFGRGSETQYFGPGTRLLVL.

Written as DNA, the CDR3 is TGCGCCAGCAGCCAAGACCGCCTGCGACTTCATGCAACTAATGAAAAACTGTTTTTT. This encodes CASSQDRLRLHATNEKLFF. The genes are TRBV4-3 and TRBJ1-4; D is undetermined. The CDR3 is made up of 19 amino acids. Between the trimmed V and J ends, which lost 0 bases and 0 bases, there was a span of 17 bases. CDR1 and CDR2 from the germline V gene are LGHNA and YSLEER.